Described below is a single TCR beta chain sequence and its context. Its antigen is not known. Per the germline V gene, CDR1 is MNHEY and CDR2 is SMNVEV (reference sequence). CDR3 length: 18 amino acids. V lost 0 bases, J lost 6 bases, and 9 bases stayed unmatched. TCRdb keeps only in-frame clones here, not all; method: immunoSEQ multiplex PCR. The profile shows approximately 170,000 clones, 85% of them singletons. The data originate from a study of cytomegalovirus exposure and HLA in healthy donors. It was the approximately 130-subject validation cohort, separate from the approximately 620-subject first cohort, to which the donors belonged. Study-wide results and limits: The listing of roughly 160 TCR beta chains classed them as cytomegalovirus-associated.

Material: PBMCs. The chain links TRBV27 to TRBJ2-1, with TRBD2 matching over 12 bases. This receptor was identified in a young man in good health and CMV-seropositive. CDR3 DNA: TGTGCCAGCAGTTTATCAAGTACGGGACTAGCGGGTCTCAATGAGCAGTTCTTC. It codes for CASSLSSTGLAGLNEQFF.